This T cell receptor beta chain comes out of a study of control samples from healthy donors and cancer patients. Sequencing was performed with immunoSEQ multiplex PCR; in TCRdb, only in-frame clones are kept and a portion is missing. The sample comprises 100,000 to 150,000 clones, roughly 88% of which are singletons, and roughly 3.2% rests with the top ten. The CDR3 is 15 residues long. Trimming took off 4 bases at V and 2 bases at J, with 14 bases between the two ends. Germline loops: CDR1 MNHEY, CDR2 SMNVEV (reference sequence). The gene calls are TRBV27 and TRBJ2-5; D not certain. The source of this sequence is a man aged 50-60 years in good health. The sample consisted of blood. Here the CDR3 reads CASSSSHWLQETQYF. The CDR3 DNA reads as TGTGCCAGCAGTTCCTCCCATTGGCTACAAGAGACCCAGTACTTC.